The text below deals with one TCR beta chain. The antigen is unknown. These data are taken from a study of T cell responses to AZD1222 COVID-19 vaccine. Assay: immunoSEQ multiplex PCR; the TCRdb copy retains only in-frame clones and omits some. The sample consists of 100,000 to 150,000 clones, 85% of them appearing once. There are 15 residues in the CDR3. The V and J ends lost 4 bases and 3 bases, in that order; junction bases with no gene match: 3. CDR1 is SGHRS and CDR2 is YFSETQ in the germline V gene. Broader study findings: Regions left unmutated in variants are reportedly the target of nearly half of spike-specific TCRs. Repertoire sampling occurred only after the peak T cell response. Donors were largely white British and mainly female; clonal diversity was possibly underestimated. Among those given AZD1222, only six were seropositive at baseline.

This material consisted of peripheral blood, taken 28 days after the second dose of the MenACWY control vaccine. This TCR derives from an adult who received the MenACWY meningococcal vaccine as a control. The chain has TRBV5-1 and TRBJ1-5; TRBD1 matches at 11 bases. The CDR3 DNA sequence: TGCGCCAGCAGCGGGACAGGGGGTAACAATCAGCCCCAGCATTTT. It specifies CASSGTGGNNQPQHF. The variable domain in full, completed from reference TRBV5-1 and TRBJ1-5, reads KAGVTQTPRYLIKTRGQQVTLSCSPISGHRSVSWYQQTPGQGLQFLFEYFSETQRNKGNFPGRFSGRQFSNSRSEMNVSTLELGDSALYLCASSGTGGNNQPQHFGDGTRLSIL.